What follows is one T cell receptor (beta chain) and its context. The data belong to a study of blood T cell repertoires in COVID-19. Sequenced by immunoSEQ multiplex PCR; TCRdb stores in-frame clones only, minus some. Here the sample spans some 190,000 clones, roughly 83% being singletons. The ends lost 2 bases at V and 5 bases at J; junction bases unmatched: 9. CDR3 size: 16 residues. Germline CDR1 reads SGHRS; CDR2 reads YFSETQ. The age range of participants was 18 to 89 years, with residence in about two dozen US areas. The V call is TRBV5-1, the J call TRBJ2-5, with 10 bases aligning to TRBD2. The clonotype was recovered from a woman aged 30 to 39 who had recovered from COVID-19. The sequencing input was PBMCs or T cells enriched from blood (not recorded which). In DNA, the CDR3 is TGCGCCAGCAGCTTTACCCTAGCGGGGGATTCGGAGACCCAGTACTTC. Its translation is CASSFTLAGDSETQYF. The full variable domain, with the rest looked up from reference TRBV5-1 and TRBJ2-5, is KAGVTQTPRYLIKTRGQQVTLSCSPISGHRSVSWYQQTPGQGLQFLFEYFSETQRNKGNFPGRFSGRQFSNSRSEMNVSTLELGDSALYLCASSFTLAGDSETQYFGPGTRLLVL.